Below, 12 T cell receptor beta chains from the same sample are listed, as sequenced in a study of yellow fever vaccine responses in identical twins. TCRdb independently ran MiXCR on the RT-PCR reads; one entry per CDR3 protein. The profile shows some 14,000 distinct CDR3 sequences, 70% to 85% of them singletons. The material was T cells from blood (PBMCs), unsorted or a sorted subset (not recorded which), obtained before or after yellow fever vaccination (not recorded which). The receptors here all came from a woman younger than 35 who received the yellow fever vaccine.

The chain couples TRBV13 to TRBJ1-2; tentative D call: TRBD1 (6 bases). The V gene's germline CDR1 is PRHDT and CDR2 FYEKMQ (reference sequence). The CDR3 has 14 amino acids. Trimming took off 7 bases at V and 5 bases at J, with 17 bases between the two ends. The CDR3: CASTLQGGVYGYTF. The CDR3 nucleotides read TGTGCCAGCACACTACAGGGCGGGGTATATGGCTACACCTTC.

The chain recombines TRBV11-2 with TRBJ2-5, with D possibly matching TRBD1 (6 bases). V lost 5 bases to trimming and J lost 5 bases, with 24 bases between them. CDR1 SGHAT and CDR2 FQNNGV come from the germline V gene. The CDR3 runs 17 residues. As DNA, the CDR3 is TGTGCCAGCAGCCCCGGTCAGGGGTACCAAAATCGGGAGACCCAGTACTTC. Amino acid sequence: CASSPGQGYQNRETQYF.

The chain has TRBV19 and TRBJ2-3, with 9 bases fitting TRBD2. The germline CDR1 and CDR2 sequences are LNHDA and SQIVND (reference sequence). The CDR3 extends over 14 amino acids. The CDR3 coding sequence is TGTGCTACGGCTAATCCGGGACTAGCATATACGCAGTATTTT. Amino acids: CATANPGLAYTQYF.

V is TRBV11-2 and J is TRBJ2-7, with TRBD2 as a possible D gene (5 bases). Germline loops: CDR1 SGHAT, CDR2 FQNNGV. The CDR3 covers 11 residues. The ends were cut back, 5 bases at V and 6 bases at J, with 8 bases in the middle. CDR3 sequence (DNA): TGTGCCAGCAGCGACTACGGCGAGCAGTACTTC. It yields the protein CASSDYGEQYF.

This rearrangement joins TRBV11-1 to TRBJ2-1, with a weak D call TRBD2 (6 bases). Germline assignment: CDR1 SGHAT and CDR2 FQDESV (reference sequence). This CDR3 contains 16 residues. Trimming pared 5 bases from V and 4 bases from J, leaving 18 bases between. CDR3 nucleotides: TGTGCCAGCAGCGGAACTAGCCCGATGGGATACAATGAGCAGTTCTTC. The encoded protein is CASSGTSPMGYNEQFF.

The chain recombines TRBV15 with TRBJ2-5, with TRBD1 identical over 7 bases. This CDR3 comprises 13 residues. Germline V gene lookup returns CDR1 LNHNV and CDR2 YYDKDF (reference sequence). V was pared by 6 bases and J by 5 bases, with 6 bases of the junction left unmatched. The CDR3 nucleotides are TGTGCCACCAGTTTACAGGGGTTCGAGACCCAGTACTTC. This gives the protein CATSLQGFETQYF.

The chain links TRBV20-1 to TRBJ1-1, with a tentative D call TRBD1 (5 bases). Between the trimmed V and J ends, which lost 4 bases and 10 bases, there was a span of 22 bases. CDR1 DFQATT and CDR2 SNEGSKA come from the germline V gene (reference sequence). CDR3 length equals 14 residues. CDR3 bases: TGCAGTGCTACAGCGGCAGGGCTCGAAAGGGGAGCTTTCTTT. The encoded protein is CSATAAGLERGAFF.

The genes are TRBV4-3 and TRBJ2-7; TRBD2 matches at 12 bases. V lost 0 bases and J lost 6; bases outside the gene matches: 9. CDR1 is LGHNA, CDR2 YSLEER, per germline. The CDR3 loop spans 17 amino acids. In DNA form, the CDR3 reads TGCGCCAGCAGCCAAGATTTCGCTAGCGGGAGGGCCCTCGAGCAGTACTTC. This sequence encodes CASSQDFASGRALEQYF.

The CDR3 here is CASSTTPGPDTQYF. The CDR3 coding sequence is TGTGCCAGCTCCACCACGCCGGGGCCGGATACGCAGTATTTT. V gene TRBV7-9 combines with J gene TRBJ2-3; D is perhaps TRBD1 or TRBD2 (5 bases each). CDR3 length: 14 amino acids. CDR1 is SEHNR, CDR2 FQNEAQ, per germline (reference sequence). V dropped 8 bases and J dropped 6 bases, with 18 bases sitting between them.

The chain recombines TRBV12-3 or TRBV12-4 with TRBJ2-1, with TRBD2 matching over 12 bases. V dropped 6 bases and J dropped 6; count of bases not matched to a gene: 9. The CDR3 contains 16 residues. The CDR3 DNA is TGTGCCAGCAGCTATACTAGCGGGAGGAGGTTCAATGAGCAGTTCTTC. Its protein is CASSYTSGRRFNEQFF.

The chain uses TRBV10-3 and TRBJ2-1; a possible D gene is TRBD2 (7 bases). Germline lookup yields CDR1 ENHRY and CDR2 SYGVKD. The CDR3 length is 14 residues. V was pared by 10 bases and J by 10 bases, with 23 bases between. This CDR3 reads CATQRDTTEGEQFF. Here the CDR3 DNA reads TGTGCCACCCAGCGGGACACTACGGAAGGGGAGCAGTTCTTC.

V and J are TRBV10-1 and TRBJ2-7, with 9 bases lining up with TRBD1. Trimming at V came to 5 bases and at J to 6 bases, leaving 8 bases not matched to a gene. Per the germline V gene, CDR1 is WNHNN and CDR2 is SYGVQD (reference sequence). CDR3 length: 14 residues. The CDR3 here is CASSPGQGGSEQYF. The CDR3 region has the DNA TGCGCCAGCAGTCCGGGACAGGGAGGGAGCGAGCAGTACTTC.